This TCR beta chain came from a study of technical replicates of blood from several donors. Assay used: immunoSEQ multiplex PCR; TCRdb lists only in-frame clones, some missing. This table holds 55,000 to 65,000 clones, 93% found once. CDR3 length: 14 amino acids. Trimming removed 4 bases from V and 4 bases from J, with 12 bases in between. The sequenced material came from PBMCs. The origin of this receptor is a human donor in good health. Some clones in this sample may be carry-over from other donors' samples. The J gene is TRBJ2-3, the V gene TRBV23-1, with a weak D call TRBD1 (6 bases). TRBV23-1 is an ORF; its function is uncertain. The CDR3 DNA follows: TGCGCCAGCAGTCGGCAGGGGCAAGCAGATACGCAGTATTTT. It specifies CASSRQGQADTQYF.